The TCR beta chain described here comes from a study of blood T cell repertoires in COVID-19. Looking at the study overall: T cells, B-cell-depleted T cells, or PBMCs provided the cDNA or gDNA that served as material.

Assay used: immunoSEQ multiplex PCR; TCRdb lists only in-frame clones, some missing. The table has about 310,000 clones, 89% seen once. V lost 7 bases and J lost 1, with 11 bases in between. The germline V gene has CDR1 MDHEN and CDR2 SYDVKM. There are 13 residues in the CDR3. The J gene is TRBJ2-7, the V gene TRBV28, with D uncertain. Material: PBMCs or T cells enriched from blood (not recorded which). The receptor's source is a man in his 60s who had recovered from COVID-19. The CDR3 here is CASTQWPSYEQYF. CDR3 in DNA: TGTGCCAGCACCCAATGGCCTTCCTACGAGCAGTACTTC.